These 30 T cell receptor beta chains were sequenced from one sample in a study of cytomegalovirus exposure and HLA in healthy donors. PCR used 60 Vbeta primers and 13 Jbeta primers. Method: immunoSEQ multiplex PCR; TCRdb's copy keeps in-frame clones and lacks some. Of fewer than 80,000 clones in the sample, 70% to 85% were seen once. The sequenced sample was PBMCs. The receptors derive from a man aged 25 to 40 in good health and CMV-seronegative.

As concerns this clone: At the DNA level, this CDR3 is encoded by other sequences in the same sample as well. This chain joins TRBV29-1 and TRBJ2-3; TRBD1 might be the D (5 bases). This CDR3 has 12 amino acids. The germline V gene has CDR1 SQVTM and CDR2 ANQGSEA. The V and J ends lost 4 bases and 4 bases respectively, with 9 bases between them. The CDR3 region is CSVGSGSDTQYF. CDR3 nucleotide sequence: TGCAGCGTTGGGTCAGGGTCAGATACGCAGTATTTT.

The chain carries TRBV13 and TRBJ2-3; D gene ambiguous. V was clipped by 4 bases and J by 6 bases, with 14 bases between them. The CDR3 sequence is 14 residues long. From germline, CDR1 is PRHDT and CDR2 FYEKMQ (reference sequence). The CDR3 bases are TGTGCCAGCAGCTCGACCGGAACAGACGATACGCAGTATTTT. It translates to CASSSTGTDDTQYF.

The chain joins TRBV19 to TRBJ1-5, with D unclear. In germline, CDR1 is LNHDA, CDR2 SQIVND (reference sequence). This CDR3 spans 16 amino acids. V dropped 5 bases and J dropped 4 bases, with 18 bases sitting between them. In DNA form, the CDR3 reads TGTGCCAGTAGTTCCCTAGCCCGACCCAGTAATCAGCCCCAGCATTTT. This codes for CASSSLARPSNQPQHF.

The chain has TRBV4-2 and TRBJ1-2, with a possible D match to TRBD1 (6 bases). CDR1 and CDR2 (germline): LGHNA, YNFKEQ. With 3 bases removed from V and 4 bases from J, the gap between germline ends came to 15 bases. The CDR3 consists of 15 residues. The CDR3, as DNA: TGTGCCAGCAGCCAGAGCCGGACAGTGGGCTATGGCTACACCTTC. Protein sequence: CASSQSRTVGYGYTF.

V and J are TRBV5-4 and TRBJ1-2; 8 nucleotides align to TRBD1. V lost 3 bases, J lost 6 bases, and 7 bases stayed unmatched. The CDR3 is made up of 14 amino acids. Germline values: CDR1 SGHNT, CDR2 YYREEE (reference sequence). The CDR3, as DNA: TGTGCCAGCAGCTCCGGACAGGGACAGGATGGCTACACCTTC. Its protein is CASSSGQGQDGYTF.

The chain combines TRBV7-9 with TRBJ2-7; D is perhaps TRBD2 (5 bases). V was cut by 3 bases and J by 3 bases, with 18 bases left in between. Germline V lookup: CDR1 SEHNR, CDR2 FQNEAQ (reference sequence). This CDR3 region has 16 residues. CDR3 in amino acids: CASSFPPKRVGYEQYF. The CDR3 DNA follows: TGTGCCAGCAGCTTTCCTCCAAAGAGGGTGGGCTACGAGCAGTACTTC.

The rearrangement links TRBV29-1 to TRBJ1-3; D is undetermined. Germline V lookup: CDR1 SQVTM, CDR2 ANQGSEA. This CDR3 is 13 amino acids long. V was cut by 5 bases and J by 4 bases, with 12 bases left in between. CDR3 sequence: CSVSGGIGNTIYF. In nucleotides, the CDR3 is TGCAGCGTTAGTGGAGGGATCGGAAACACCATATATTTT.

CDR3 in DNA: TGTGCCACCAGTCCCCGGAGGACGGTAGCCGAAAAACTGTTTTTT. It encodes CATSPRRTVAEKLFF. The gene calls are TRBV15 and TRBJ1-4; D unresolved. V lost 6 bases, J lost 8 bases, and 19 bases lay in between. Germline CDR1 and CDR2: LNHNV and YYDKDF (reference sequence). The CDR3 length is 15 residues.

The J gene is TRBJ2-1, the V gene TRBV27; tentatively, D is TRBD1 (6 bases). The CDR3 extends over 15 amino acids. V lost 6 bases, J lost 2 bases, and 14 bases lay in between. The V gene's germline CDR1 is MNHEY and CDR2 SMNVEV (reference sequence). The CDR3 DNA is TGTGCCAGCAGCCTCCGGGACACAACCTACAATGAGCAGTTCTTC. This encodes CASSLRDTTYNEQFF.

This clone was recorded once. CDR3 coding DNA: TGTGCCAGCAGCTATGACCTGACGGGCGGGAGCGAGCAGTACTTC. It yields the protein CASSYDLTGGSEQYF. The chain combines TRBV5-6 with TRBJ2-7, with 7 bases that match TRBD2. Germline V CDR1 and CDR2: SGHDT, YYEEEE. The V and J ends lost 3 bases and 6 bases, in that order; junction bases with no gene match: 12. This CDR3 is 15 amino acids long.

CDR3 sequence: CASSLASQGVNEQYF. The CDR3 region has the DNA TGTGCCAGCAGCTTAGCTTCACAGGGGGTGAACGAGCAGTACTTC. The V gene is TRBV7-9, the J gene TRBJ2-7, with 8 positions matching TRBD1. There are 15 residues in the CDR3. Germline values: CDR1 SEHNR, CDR2 FQNEAQ (reference sequence). The J segment lost 5 bases and the V segment lost 0 bases, leaving 6 bases of the junction unmatched.

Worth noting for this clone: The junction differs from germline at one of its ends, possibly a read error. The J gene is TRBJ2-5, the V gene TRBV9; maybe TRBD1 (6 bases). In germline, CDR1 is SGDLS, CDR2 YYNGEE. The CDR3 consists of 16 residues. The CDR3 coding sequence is TGTGCCCGCAGCGTGTCACAGGGATGGGGCCAAGAGACCCAGTACTTC. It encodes CARSVSQGWGQETQYF.

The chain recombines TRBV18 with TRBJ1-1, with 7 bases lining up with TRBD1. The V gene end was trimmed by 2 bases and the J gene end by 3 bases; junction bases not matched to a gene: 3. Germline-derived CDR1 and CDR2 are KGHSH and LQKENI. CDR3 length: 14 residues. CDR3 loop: CASSPFQGDTEAFF. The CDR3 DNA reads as TGTGCCAGCTCACCATTCCAGGGGGACACTGAAGCTTTCTTT. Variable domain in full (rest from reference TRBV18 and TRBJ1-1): NAGVMQNPRHLVRRRGQEARLRCSPMKGHSHVYWYRQLPEEGLKFMVYLQKENIIDESGMPKERFSAEFPKEGPSILRIQQVVRGDSAAYFCASSPFQGDTEAFFGQGTRLTVV.

The CDR3 DNA reads TGTGCCAGCAGTGAATATCAGGGCGGAGATAACTATGGCTACACCTTC. Translation gives CASSEYQGGDNYGYTF. The genes are TRBV25-1 and TRBJ1-2, with D possibly being TRBD1 (5 bases). Looked up from germline, CDR1 is MGHDK and CDR2 is SYGVNS. This CDR3 region has 16 residues. V lost 0 bases and J lost 1, with 12 bases in between.

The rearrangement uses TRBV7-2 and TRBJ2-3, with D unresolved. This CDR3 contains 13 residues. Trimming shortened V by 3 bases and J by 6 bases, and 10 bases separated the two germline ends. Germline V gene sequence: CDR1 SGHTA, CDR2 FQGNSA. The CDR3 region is CASSFTFGDTQYF. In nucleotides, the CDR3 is TGTGCCAGCAGCTTTACATTTGGCGATACGCAGTATTTT.

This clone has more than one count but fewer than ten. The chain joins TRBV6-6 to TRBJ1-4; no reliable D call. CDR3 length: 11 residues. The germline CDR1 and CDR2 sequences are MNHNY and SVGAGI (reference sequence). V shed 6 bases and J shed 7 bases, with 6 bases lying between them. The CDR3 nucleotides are TGTGCCAGCAGCCTGAGTGAAAAACTGTTTTTT. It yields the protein CASSLSEKLFF.

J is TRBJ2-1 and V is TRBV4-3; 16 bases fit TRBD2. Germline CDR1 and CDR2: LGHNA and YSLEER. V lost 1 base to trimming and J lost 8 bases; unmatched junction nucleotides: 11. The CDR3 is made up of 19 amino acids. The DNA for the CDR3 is TGCGCCAGCAGCCAAGTTAGGGGGACTAGCGGGAGGGCCGGATATGAGCAGTTCTTC. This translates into CASSQVRGTSGRAGYEQFF.

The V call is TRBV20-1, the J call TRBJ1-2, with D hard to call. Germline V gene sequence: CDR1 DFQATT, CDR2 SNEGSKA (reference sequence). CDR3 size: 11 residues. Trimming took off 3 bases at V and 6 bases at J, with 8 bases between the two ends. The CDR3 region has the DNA TGCAGTGCTAGTAGAGGGAATGGCTACACCTTC. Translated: CSASRGNGYTF.

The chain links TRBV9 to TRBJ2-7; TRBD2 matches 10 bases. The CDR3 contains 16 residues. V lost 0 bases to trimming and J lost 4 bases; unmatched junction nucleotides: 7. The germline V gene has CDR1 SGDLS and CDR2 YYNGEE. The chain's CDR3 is CASSVAASGSTYEQYF. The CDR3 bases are TGTGCCAGCAGCGTAGCCGCTAGCGGGAGTACGTACGAGCAGTACTTC.

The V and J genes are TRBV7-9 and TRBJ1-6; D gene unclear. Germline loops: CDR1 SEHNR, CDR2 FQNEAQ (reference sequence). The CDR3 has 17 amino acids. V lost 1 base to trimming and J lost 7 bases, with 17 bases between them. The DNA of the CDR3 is TGTGCCAGCAGCTTAGACCAAGTGGGCGCGGGCAATTCACCCCTCCACTTT. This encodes CASSLDQVGAGNSPLHF.

CDR3 sequence (DNA): TGTGCCAGCAGTTTGGGCGGGAGGGCCTACAATGAGCAGTTCTTC. Its protein product is CASSLGGRAYNEQFF. The gene calls are TRBV28 and TRBJ2-1; 9 bases match TRBD2. J was trimmed by 2 bases and V by 3 bases; bases with no gene match: 2. CDR3 size: 15 residues. The germline CDR1 and CDR2 sequences are MDHEN and SYDVKM.

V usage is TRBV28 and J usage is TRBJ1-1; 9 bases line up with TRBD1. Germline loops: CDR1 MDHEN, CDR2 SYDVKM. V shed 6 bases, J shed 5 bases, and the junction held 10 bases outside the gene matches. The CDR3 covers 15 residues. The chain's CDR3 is CASSRQGVVRTEAFF. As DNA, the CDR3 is TGTGCCAGCAGCCGACAGGGGGTAGTTAGGACTGAAGCTTTCTTT.

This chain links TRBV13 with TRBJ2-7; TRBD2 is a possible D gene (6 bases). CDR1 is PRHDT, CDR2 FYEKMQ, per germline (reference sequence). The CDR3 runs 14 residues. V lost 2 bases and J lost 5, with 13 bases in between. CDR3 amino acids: CASSLTEGRNEQYF. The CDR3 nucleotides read TGTGCCAGCAGCTTAACGGAGGGGAGAAACGAGCAGTACTTC.

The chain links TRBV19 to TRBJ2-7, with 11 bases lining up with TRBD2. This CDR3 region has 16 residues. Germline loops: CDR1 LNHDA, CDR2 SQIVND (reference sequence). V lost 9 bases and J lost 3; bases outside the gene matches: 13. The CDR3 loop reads CARLPPPGLAVYEQYF. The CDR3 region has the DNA TGTGCCAGACTGCCTCCTCCGGGACTAGCGGTCTACGAGCAGTACTTC.

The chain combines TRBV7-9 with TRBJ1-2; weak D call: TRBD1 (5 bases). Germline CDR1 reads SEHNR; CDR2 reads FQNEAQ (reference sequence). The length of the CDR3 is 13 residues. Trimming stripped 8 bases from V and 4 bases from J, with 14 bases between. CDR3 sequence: CASSRGEGYGYTF. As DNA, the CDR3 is TGTGCCAGCTCCCGAGGGGAGGGCTATGGCTACACCTTC.

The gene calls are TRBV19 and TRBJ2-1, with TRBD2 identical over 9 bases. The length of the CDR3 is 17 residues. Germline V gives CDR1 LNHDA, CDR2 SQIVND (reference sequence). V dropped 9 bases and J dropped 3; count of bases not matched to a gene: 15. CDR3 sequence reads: CASDDNPASGVYNEQFF. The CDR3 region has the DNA TGTGCCAGCGACGATAATCCGGCTAGCGGGGTCTACAATGAGCAGTTCTTC.

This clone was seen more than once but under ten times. CDR3 amino acids: CASSQDSGTGGIGELFF. The CDR3 DNA follows: TGCGCCAGCAGCCAAGATTCAGGGACAGGGGGGATCGGGGAGCTGTTTTTT. The chain combines TRBV4-3 with TRBJ2-2; 11 nucleotides align to TRBD1. The germline CDR1 and CDR2 sequences are LGHNA and YSLEER. The CDR3 contains 17 residues. The junction had 7 bases not matched to a gene; V was cut back by 0 bases and J by 7 bases.

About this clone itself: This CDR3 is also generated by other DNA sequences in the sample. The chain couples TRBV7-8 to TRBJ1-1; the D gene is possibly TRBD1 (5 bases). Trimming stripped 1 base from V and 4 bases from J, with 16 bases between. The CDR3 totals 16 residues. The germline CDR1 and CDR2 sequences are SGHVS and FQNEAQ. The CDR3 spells CASSLGARERGTEAFF. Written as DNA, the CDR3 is TGTGCCAGCAGCTTAGGAGCAAGAGAAAGGGGCACTGAAGCTTTCTTT.

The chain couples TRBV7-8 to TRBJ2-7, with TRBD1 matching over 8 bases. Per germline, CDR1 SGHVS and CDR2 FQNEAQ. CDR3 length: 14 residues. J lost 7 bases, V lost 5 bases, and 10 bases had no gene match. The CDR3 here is CASSTPRGREEQYF. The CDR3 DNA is TGTGCCAGCAGCACACCCAGGGGGCGCGAAGAGCAGTACTTC.

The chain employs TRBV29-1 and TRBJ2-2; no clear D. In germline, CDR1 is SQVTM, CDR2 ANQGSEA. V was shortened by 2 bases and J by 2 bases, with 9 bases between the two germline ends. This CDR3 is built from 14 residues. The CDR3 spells CSVELRQNTGELFF. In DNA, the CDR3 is TGCAGCGTTGAACTCCGACAAAACACCGGGGAGCTGTTTTTT.